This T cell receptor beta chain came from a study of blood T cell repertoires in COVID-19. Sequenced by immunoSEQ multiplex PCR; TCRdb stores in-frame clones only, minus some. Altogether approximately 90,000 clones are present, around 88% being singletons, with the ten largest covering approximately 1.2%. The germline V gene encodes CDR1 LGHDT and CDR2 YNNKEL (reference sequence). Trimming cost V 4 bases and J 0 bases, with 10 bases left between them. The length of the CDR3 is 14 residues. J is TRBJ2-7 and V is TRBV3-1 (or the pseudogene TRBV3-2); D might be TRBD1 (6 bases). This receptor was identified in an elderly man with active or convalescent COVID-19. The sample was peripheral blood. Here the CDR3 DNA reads TGTGCCAGCAGCCGGCTGACAGGCTCCTACGAGCAGTACTTC. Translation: CASSRLTGSYEQYF.